This TCR beta chain comes out of a study of blood T cell repertoires in COVID-19. Study context: The United States, Italy and Spain provided the acute and convalescent COVID-19 samples. The analysed material was cDNA or gDNA that came from T cells, B-cell-depleted T cells, or PBMCs.

Sequenced by immunoSEQ multiplex PCR; TCRdb stores in-frame clones only, minus some. The data hold approximately 280,000 clones, with 75% to 90% observed a single time. Trimming removed 4 bases from V and 1 base from J, with 25 bases in between. Germline V lookup: CDR1 LGHDT, CDR2 YNNKEL (reference sequence). The CDR3 loop spans 19 amino acids. This sequence was found in a woman aged 25 to 39 who had recovered from COVID-19. The sequenced sample consisted of peripheral blood. This chain uses TRBV3-1 (or the pseudogene TRBV3-2) with TRBJ2-5; maybe TRBD1 (6 bases). The CDR3 DNA reads TGTGCCAGCAGCCTCCTCACCCTGTTAGAGGGGGAGCCCCAAGAGACCCAGTACTTC. This sequence encodes CASSLLTLLEGEPQETQYF.